The clone carrying this TCR beta chain has a handful of counts. Its specificity is not known. The PCR ran on 60 Vbeta and 13 Jbeta primers. Per the authors' pipeline: In a later analysis, the count reached some 88 million unique TCR beta chains, with about 11 million shared. Only in-frame clones appear in the TCRdb table, and some are missing; sequencing was by immunoSEQ multiplex PCR. The V and J calls and clone size are taken from that table; D and trimming were inferred from the DNA. Counted here are roughly 200,000 clones, roughly 9.4% occurring once; the ten biggest clones make up approximately 1.4%. This sample was included in a study of cytomegalovirus exposure and HLA in healthy donors. The V gene's germline CDR1 is SEHNR and CDR2 FQNEAQ (reference sequence). V shed 3 bases and J shed 9 bases, with 12 bases lying between them. This CDR3 contains 13 residues. The study's findings and limits: Researchers catalogued 164 TCR beta chains as cytomegalovirus-associated. Indistinguishable V segments such as TRBV6-2 and TRBV6-3 were excluded. Follow-up analysis found HLA locus-dependent TCR association rates, highest for DRB1 and lowest for HLA-C.

Sequencing input: PBMCs. The chain links TRBV7-9 to TRBJ2-1, with a tentative D call TRBD2 (6 bases). This clonotype was obtained from a young woman in good health and CMV-seropositive. The CDR3 here is CASSLIGGGEQFF. DNA of the CDR3: TGTGCCAGCAGCTTGATCGGGGGAGGTGAGCAGTTCTTC.